This T cell receptor (beta chain) derives from a study of technical replicates of blood from a handful of donors. The CDR3 has 14 residues. V was pared by 2 bases and J by 5 bases, with 4 bases of the junction left unmatched. Per germline, CDR1 SGDLS and CDR2 YYNGEE. TCRdb keeps only in-frame clones here, not all; method: immunoSEQ multiplex PCR. This sample has 75,000 to 90,000 clones, with 96% found just once. V gene TRBV9 combines with J gene TRBJ1-3, with 7 bases that match TRBD1. Material: T cells isolated from PBMCs. The clonotype originates from a human donor in good health. In DNA form, the CDR3 reads TGTGCCAGCAGCGTTGGGACAGATAGAAACACCATATATTTT. This sequence encodes CASSVGTDRNTIYF. The full variable domain, completed using reference TRBV9 and TRBJ1-3, is DSGVTQTPKHLITATGQRVTLRCSPRSGDLSVYWYQQSLDQGLQFLIQYYNGEERAKGNILERFSAQQFPDLHSELNLSSLELGDSALYFCASSVGTDRNTIYFGEGSWLTVV.